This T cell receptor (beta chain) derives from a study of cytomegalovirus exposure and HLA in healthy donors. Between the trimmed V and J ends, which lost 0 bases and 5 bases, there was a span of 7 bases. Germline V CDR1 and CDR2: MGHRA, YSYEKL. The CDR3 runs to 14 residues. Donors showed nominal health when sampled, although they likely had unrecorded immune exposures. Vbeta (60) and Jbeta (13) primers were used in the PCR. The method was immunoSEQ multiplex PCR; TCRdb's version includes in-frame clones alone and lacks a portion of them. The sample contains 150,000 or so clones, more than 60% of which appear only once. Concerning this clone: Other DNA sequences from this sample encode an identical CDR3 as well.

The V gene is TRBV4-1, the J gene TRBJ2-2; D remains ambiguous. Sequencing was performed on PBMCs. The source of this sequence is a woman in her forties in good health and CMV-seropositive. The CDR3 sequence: CASSQDPLTGELFF. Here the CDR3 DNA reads TGCGCCAGCAGCCAAGATCCTTTAACCGGGGAGCTGTTTTTT.